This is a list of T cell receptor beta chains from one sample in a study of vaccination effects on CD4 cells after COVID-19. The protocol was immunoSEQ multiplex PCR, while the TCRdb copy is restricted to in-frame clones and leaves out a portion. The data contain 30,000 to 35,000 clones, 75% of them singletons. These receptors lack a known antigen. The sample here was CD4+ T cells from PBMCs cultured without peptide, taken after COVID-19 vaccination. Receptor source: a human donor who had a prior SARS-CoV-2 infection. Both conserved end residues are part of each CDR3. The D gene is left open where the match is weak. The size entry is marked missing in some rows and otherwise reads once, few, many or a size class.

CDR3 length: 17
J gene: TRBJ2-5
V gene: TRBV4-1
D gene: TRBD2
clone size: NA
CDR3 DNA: TGCGCCAGCAGCCGAGGTTGGAGCGGGGGGGCCGGAGAGACCCAGTACTTC
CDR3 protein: CASSRGWSGGAGETQYF

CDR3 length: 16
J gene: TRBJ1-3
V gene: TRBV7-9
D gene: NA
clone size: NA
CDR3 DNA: TGTGCCACCGATACCAAGACGGATGGCTCTGGAAACACCATATATTTT
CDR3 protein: CATDTKTDGSGNTIYF

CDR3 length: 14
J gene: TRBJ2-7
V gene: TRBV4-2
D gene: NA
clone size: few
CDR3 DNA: TGTGCCAGCAGCCAAGATATACGAGATCGCGAGCAGTACTTC
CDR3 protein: CASSQDIRDREQYF

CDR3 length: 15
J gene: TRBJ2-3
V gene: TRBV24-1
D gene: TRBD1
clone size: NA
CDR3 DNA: TGTGCCACCAGTGACACAGGGGGCGCCGGGGATACGCAGTATTTT
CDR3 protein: CATSDTGGAGDTQYF

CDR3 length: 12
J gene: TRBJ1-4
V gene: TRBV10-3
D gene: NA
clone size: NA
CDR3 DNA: TGTGCCATCAGTCAGGGCGGGGGCCGGCTGTTTTTT
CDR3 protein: CAISQGGGRLFF

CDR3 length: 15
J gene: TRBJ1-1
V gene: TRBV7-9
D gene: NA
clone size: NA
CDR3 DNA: TGTGCCAGCAGCCCCCTCGCAGGTGGGTACACTGAAGCTTTCTTT
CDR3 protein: CASSPLAGGYTEAFF

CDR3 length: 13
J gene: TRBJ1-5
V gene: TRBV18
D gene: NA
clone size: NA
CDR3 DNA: TGTGCCAGCTCACCAGGACTGAATCAGCCCCAGCATTTT
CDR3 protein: CASSPGLNQPQHF

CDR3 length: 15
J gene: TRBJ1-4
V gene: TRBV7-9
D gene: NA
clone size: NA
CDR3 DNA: TGTGCCAGCAGCTTGACTCTAGCAACTAATGAAAAACTGTTTTTT
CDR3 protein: CASSLTLATNEKLFF

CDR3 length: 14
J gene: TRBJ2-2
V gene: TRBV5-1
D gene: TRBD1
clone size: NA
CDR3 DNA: TGCGCCAGCAGCGGACAGGGAGGTTCCGGGGAGCTGTTTTTT
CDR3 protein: CASSGQGGSGELFF

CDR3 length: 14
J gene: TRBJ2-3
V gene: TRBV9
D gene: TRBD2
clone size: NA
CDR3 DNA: TGTGCCAGCAGCGAACTACTAGCGACAGATACGCAGTATTTT
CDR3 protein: CASSELLATDTQYF

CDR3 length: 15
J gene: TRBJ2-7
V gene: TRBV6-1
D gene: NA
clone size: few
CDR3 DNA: TGTGCCAGCAGTGAAAGGGGATCGCGATTCTACGAGCAGTACTTC
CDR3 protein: CASSERGSRFYEQYF

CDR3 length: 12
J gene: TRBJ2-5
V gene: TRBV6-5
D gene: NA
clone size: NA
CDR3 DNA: TGTGCCAGCAGTTCGGAGATTGAGACCCAGTACTTC
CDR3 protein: CASSSEIETQYF

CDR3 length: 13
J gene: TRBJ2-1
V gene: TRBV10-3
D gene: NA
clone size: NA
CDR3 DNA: TGTGCCATCCGGGGGCCCCAAGGCGATGAGCAGTTCTTC
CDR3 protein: CAIRGPQGDEQFF

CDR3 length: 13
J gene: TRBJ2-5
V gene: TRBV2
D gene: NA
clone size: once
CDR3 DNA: TGTGCCAGCAGTCCAAGGCAGGGAGCGACCCAGTACTTC
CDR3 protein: CASSPRQGATQYF

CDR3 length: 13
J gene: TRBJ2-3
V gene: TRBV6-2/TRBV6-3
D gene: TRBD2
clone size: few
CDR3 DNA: TGTGCCAGCAGTTACTTGAGCGGGGGACCCCTTTATTTT
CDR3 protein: CASSYLSGGPLYF

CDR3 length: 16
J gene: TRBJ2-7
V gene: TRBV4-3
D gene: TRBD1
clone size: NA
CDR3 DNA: TGCGCCAGCAGCCAGGTCTCCGGGACAGGGTTATACGAGCAGTACTTC
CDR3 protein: CASSQVSGTGLYEQYF

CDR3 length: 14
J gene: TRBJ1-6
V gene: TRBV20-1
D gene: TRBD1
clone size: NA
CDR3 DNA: TGCAGTGCTAGTACAGGGGGAGAGGATTCACCCCTCCACTTT
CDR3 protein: CSASTGGEDSPLHF

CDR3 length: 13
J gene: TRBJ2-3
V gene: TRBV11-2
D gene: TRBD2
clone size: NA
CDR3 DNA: TGTGCCAGCAGCTCAGGACTAGGAGATACGCAGTATTTT
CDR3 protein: CASSSGLGDTQYF